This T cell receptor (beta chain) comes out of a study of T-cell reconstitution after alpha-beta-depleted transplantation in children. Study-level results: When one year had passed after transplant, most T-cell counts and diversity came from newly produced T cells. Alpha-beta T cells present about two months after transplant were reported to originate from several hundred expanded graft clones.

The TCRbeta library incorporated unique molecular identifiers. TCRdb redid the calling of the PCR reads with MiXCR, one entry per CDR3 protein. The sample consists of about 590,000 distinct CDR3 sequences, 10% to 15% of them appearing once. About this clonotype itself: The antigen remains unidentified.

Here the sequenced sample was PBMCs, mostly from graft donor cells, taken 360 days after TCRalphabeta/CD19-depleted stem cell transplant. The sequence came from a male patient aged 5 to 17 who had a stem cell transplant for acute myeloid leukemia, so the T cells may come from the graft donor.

CDR3 DNA: TGCGCCAGCAGCCGGGTTCCCCACGGGACTAGCGTCTACAATGAGCAGTTCTTC. Encoded protein: CASSRVPHGTSVYNEQFF. The chain uses TRBV4-1 and TRBJ2-1; 10 bases are shared with TRBD2. Germline CDR1 is MGHRA and CDR2 is YSYEKL. V lost 4 bases to trimming and J lost 3 bases; unmatched junction nucleotides: 12. The CDR3 covers 18 residues.